Presented here are 20 T cell receptor beta chains from one specimen sequenced in a study of blood T cell repertoires in COVID-19. Libraries were prepared by immunoSEQ multiplex PCR; TCRdb keeps only in-frame clonotypes and omits some of them. Altogether approximately 80,000 clones are present, around 79% being singletons, with the ten largest covering around 5%. Sequencing was done on a sample of peripheral blood. Receptors were obtained from a man between 45 and 60 years old with active or convalescent COVID-19.

The chain recombines TRBV6-1 with TRBJ1-5, with D possibly matching TRBD1 (6 bases). V gave up 3 bases and J gave up 5 bases, with 11 bases separating them. The CDR3 covers 14 residues. Looked up from germline, CDR1 is MNHNS and CDR2 is SASEGT. CDR3 nucleotide sequence: TGTGCCAGCAGTGACCGGACAGCTTATCAGCCCCAGCATTTT. It specifies CASSDRTAYQPQHF.

This clone was recorded a few times. The gene calls are TRBV7-3 and TRBJ2-3; 7 bases are shared with TRBD2. The junction had 6 bases not matched to a gene; V was cut back by 5 bases and J by 7 bases. The CDR3 totals 13 residues. Germline V lookup: CDR1 SGHTA, CDR2 FQGTGA. The CDR3 protein is CASSRGDGHTQYF. Here the CDR3 DNA reads TGTGCCAGCAGCCGGGGGGACGGACATACGCAGTATTTT.

The chain couples TRBV7-8 to TRBJ2-2; 9 bases are a match to TRBD1. With 5 bases clipped from V and 8 bases from J, the junction kept 9 bases outside the gene matches. CDR1 and CDR2 from the germline V gene are SGHVS and FQNEAQ. CDR3 size: 15 residues. CDR3 DNA sequence: TGTGCCAGCAGCCCCGGGACAGGGCAAGCGGGGGAGCTGTTTTTT. Translation: CASSPGTGQAGELFF.

Concerning this clone: This specimen includes other DNA sequences encoding the same CDR3. The chain uses TRBV7-3 and TRBJ2-3; 12 bases are shared with TRBD2. This CDR3 is built from 15 residues. Germline V gene lookup returns CDR1 SGHTA and CDR2 FQGTGA. Germline trimming cut 5 bases from V and 3 bases from J; bases unmatched to any gene: 3. As DNA, the CDR3 is TGTGCCAGCAGCAGAGGACTAGCGGGGACAGATACGCAGTATTTT. Protein: CASSRGLAGTDTQYF.

The chain has TRBV13 and TRBJ1-2, with D perhaps matching TRBD1 (5 bases). The V end was cut by 5 bases, the J end by 2 bases, with 12 bases between. CDR3 length: 14 amino acids. Germline V gene lookup returns CDR1 PRHDT and CDR2 FYEKMQ (reference sequence). The CDR3 protein is CASSRGLGNYGYTF. As DNA, the CDR3 is TGTGCCAGCAGCAGGGGCCTCGGGAACTATGGCTACACCTTC.

The J gene is TRBJ2-5, the V gene TRBV18; the match to TRBD1 covers 11 bases. This CDR3 region has 14 residues. Germline CDR1 KGHSH, CDR2 LQKENI. V gave up 8 bases and J gave up 4 bases; unmatched junction bases: 6. CDR3 sequence: CASTRTGGRETQYF. Written as DNA, the CDR3 is TGTGCCAGCACAAGGACAGGGGGCAGAGAGACCCAGTACTTC.

The chain joins TRBV3-1 (or the pseudogene TRBV3-2) to TRBJ2-6; 9 positions match TRBD2. CDR1 and CDR2 from the germline V gene are LGHDT and YNNKEL (reference sequence). The CDR3 loop spans 19 amino acids. With V trimmed by 4 bases and J by 0 bases, 10 bases remained unmatched. CDR3 in amino acids: CASSRMRGGTLSGANVLTF. Written as DNA, the CDR3 is TGTGCCAGCAGCCGGATGCGGGGGGGGACCCTCTCTGGGGCCAACGTCCTGACTTTC.

The chain carries TRBV5-4 and TRBJ2-3; TRBD2 aligns across 8 bases. J lost 0 bases, V lost 6 bases, and 3 bases had no gene match. In germline, CDR1 is SGHNT, CDR2 YYREEE (reference sequence). This CDR3 is 14 amino acids long. CDR3 in DNA: TGTGCCAGCACACGGGGGGGCAGCACAGATACGCAGTATTTT. Its translation is CASTRGGSTDTQYF.

As regards this clone: The limits of the CDR3 on the DNA are not certain, so only TCRdb's listed CDR3 is given. The CDR3 here is CASRPGVYSCTDTQYF. This chain connects TRBV12-2 to TRBJ2-3; TRBD1, the table's D call, lacks a check against the DNA. TRBV12-2 is recorded as a pseudogene. The CDR3 spans 16 amino acids, including both terminal residues.

The chain uses TRBV10-3 and TRBJ2-7; weak D call: TRBD2 (6 bases). The CDR3 runs to 12 residues. Germline V gene sequence: CDR1 ENHRY, CDR2 SYGVKD. V was pared by 8 bases and J by 3 bases, with 11 bases between. CDR3 nucleotides: TGTGCCATCTGCGATAGCGGCTACGAGCAGTACTTC. Its translation is CAICDSGYEQYF.

V and J are TRBV7-9 and TRBJ1-1, with 8 bases aligning to TRBD1. The V gene's germline CDR1 is SEHNR and CDR2 FQNEAQ (reference sequence). Trimming removed 5 bases from V and 4 bases from J; junction bases left unmatched: 6. The CDR3 spans 14 residues. CDR3 nucleotide sequence: TGTGCCAGCAGCCCCCAGACAGGGGTCACTGAAGCTTTCTTT. This codes for CASSPQTGVTEAFF.

The rearrangement joins TRBV5-5 to TRBJ1-1, with 7 bases that match TRBD1. Trimming at V came to 4 bases and at J to 1 base, leaving 7 bases not matched to a gene. Germline CDR1 SGHKS, CDR2 YYEKEE (reference sequence). The length of the CDR3 is 15 residues. CDR3 in DNA: TGTGCCAGCAGCACCCCGACAGGGAGGAACACTGAAGCTTTCTTT. Its protein is CASSTPTGRNTEAFF.

In this sample, this clone turned up a few times. This chain's CDR3 is CASSQAQGAFNGYTF. The DNA for the CDR3 is TGTGCCAGCAGCCAAGCGCAGGGGGCTTTTAATGGCTACACCTTC. The chain is built from TRBV3-1 (or the pseudogene TRBV3-2) and TRBJ1-2, with 8 bases aligning to TRBD1. V was clipped by 1 base and J by 6 bases; unmatched bases: 7. CDR1 is LGHDT and CDR2 is YNNKEL in the germline V gene (reference sequence). This CDR3 is 15 amino acids long.

The chain has TRBV11-3 and TRBJ1-1; 7 bases match TRBD1. The V gene end was trimmed by 5 bases and the J gene end by 1 base; junction bases not matched to a gene: 4. The CDR3 loop spans 14 amino acids. Looked up from germline, CDR1 is SGHNT and CDR2 is YENEEA. CDR3 nucleotide sequence: TGTGCCAGCAGCCCCGGGACAGCGAACACTGAAGCTTTCTTT. It specifies CASSPGTANTEAFF.

J is TRBJ1-6 and V is TRBV4-1, with a tentative D call TRBD1 (6 bases). CDR1 MGHRA and CDR2 YSYEKL come from the germline V gene. CDR3 size: 15 residues. Trimming removed 0 bases at V and 9 bases at J, with 12 bases between. CDR3 loop: CASSQDSGVGSPLHF. CDR3 coding DNA: TGCGCCAGCAGCCAAGACTCAGGGGTGGGTTCACCCCTCCACTTT.

The gene calls are TRBV29-1 and TRBJ2-5, with 8 bases matching TRBD1. The CDR3 has 15 residues. V lost 3 bases and J lost 2; bases outside the gene matches: 8. In germline, CDR1 is SQVTM, CDR2 ANQGSEA. In DNA form, the CDR3 reads TGCAGCGTTGAGTTTAACGGGGACAGGCAAGAGACCCAGTACTTC. Amino acid sequence: CSVEFNGDRQETQYF.

The chain has TRBV6-1 and TRBJ1-5; D is undetermined. The CDR3 consists of 13 residues. V dropped 1 base and J dropped 4 bases, with 5 bases sitting between them. The germline V gene has CDR1 MNHNS and CDR2 SASEGT. CDR3 amino acids: CASSEVANQPQHF. Written as DNA, the CDR3 is TGTGCCAGCAGTGAAGTGGCAAATCAGCCCCAGCATTTT.

This clone was seen more than once but under ten times. The chain recombines TRBV27 with TRBJ1-1; D is unresolved. The germline V and J ends were trimmed by 5 bases and 4 bases, with 17 bases remaining between them. The CDR3 has 15 residues. Germline loops: CDR1 MNHEY, CDR2 SMNVEV (reference sequence). CDR3: CASSPWPFRGTEAFF. For the CDR3, the DNA is TGTGCCAGCAGTCCCTGGCCCTTCCGGGGCACTGAAGCTTTCTTT.

The rearrangement uses TRBV3-1 (or the pseudogene TRBV3-2) and TRBJ1-2; 9 bases fit TRBD1. The CDR3 totals 18 residues. Germline values: CDR1 LGHDT, CDR2 YNNKEL (reference sequence). V lost 6 bases, J lost 2 bases, and 16 bases stayed unmatched. CDR3 nucleotide sequence: TGTGCCAGCAGTCCCTTAACAGGGGGCGGGAACTCAAACTATGGCTACACCTTC. This gives the protein CASSPLTGGGNSNYGYTF.

The chain joins TRBV18 to TRBJ2-5; TRBD1 matches 7 bases. The CDR3 runs to 14 residues. J lost 7 bases, V lost 4 bases, and 9 bases had no gene match. The V gene's germline CDR1 is KGHSH and CDR2 LQKENI. In DNA, the CDR3 is TGTGCCAGCTCACAGACAGGTCCAGGGGGGACCCAGTACTTC. Translating gives CASSQTGPGGTQYF.